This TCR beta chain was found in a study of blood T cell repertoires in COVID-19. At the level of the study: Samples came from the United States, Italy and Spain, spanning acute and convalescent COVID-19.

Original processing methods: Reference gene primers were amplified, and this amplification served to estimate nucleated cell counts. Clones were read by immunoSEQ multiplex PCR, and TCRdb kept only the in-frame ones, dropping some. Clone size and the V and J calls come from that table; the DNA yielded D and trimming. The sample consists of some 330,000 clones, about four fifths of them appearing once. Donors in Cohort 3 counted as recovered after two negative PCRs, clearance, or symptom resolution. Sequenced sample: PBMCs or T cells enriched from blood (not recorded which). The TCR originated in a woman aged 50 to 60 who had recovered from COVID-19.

DNA for the CDR3: TGTGCCAGCAGCCGTCAAGCTCAGAGTCGGGGAAGTGGCTACACCTTC. Translating gives CASSRQAQSRGSGYTF. V gene TRBV6-2 or TRBV6-3 combines with J gene TRBJ1-2; D is unresolved. V was cut by 6 bases and J by 7 bases, with 24 bases left in between. CDR3 length: 16 residues. The germline CDR1 and CDR2 sequences are MNHEY and SVGEGT.